This T cell receptor (beta chain) was documented in a study of blood T cell repertoires in COVID-19. Trimming stripped 3 bases from V and 11 bases from J, with 16 bases between. The germline V gene encodes CDR1 KGHSH and CDR2 LQKENI. This CDR3 has 14 residues. Clones were read by immunoSEQ multiplex PCR, and TCRdb kept only the in-frame ones, dropping some. The repertoire has 190,000 or so clones, about 87% of them found once; the top ten carry 3.5% to 4.5%. Sequenced: peripheral blood. The clonotype was recovered from a woman in her 30s with acute or convalescent COVID-19. The chain is built from TRBV18 and TRBJ1-4; D is unresolved. This chain's CDR3 is CASSPSTEQRKLFF. Written as DNA, the CDR3 is TGTGCCAGCTCACCGTCGACGGAGCAGCGGAAACTGTTTTTT.